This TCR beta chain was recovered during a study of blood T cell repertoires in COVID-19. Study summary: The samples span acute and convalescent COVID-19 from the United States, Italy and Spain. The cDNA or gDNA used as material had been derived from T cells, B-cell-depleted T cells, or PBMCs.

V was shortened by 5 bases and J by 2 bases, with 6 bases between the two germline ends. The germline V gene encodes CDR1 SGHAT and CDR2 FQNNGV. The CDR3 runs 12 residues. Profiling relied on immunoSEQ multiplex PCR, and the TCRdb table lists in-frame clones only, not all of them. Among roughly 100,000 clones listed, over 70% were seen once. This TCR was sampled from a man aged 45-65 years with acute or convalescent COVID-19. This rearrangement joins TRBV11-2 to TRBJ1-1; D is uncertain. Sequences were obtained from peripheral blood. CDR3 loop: CASSLYNTEAFF. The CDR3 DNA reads TGTGCCAGCAGCCTATATAACACTGAAGCTTTCTTT.